Sequencing of this T cell receptor beta chain was carried out in a study of blood T cell repertoires in COVID-19. Germline assignment: CDR1 SGHRS and CDR2 YFSETQ. Trimming cost V 0 bases and J 3 bases, with 13 bases left between them. The CDR3 extends over 15 amino acids. Some clones are missing from TCRdb's copy, which holds only in-frame ones; the method was immunoSEQ multiplex PCR. Of fewer than 500,000 clones detected, about 85% appear once; the ten largest clones hold under 0.85%. The sequence was collected from a woman younger than 30 who had recovered from COVID-19. The chain recombines TRBV5-1 with TRBJ2-7; weak D call: TRBD1 (6 bases). Sequenced sample: PBMCs or T cells enriched from blood (not recorded which). CDR3 sequence: CASSLVPGVLYEQYF. Written as DNA, the CDR3 is TGCGCCAGCAGCTTGGTTCCAGGGGTCCTCTACGAGCAGTACTTC.